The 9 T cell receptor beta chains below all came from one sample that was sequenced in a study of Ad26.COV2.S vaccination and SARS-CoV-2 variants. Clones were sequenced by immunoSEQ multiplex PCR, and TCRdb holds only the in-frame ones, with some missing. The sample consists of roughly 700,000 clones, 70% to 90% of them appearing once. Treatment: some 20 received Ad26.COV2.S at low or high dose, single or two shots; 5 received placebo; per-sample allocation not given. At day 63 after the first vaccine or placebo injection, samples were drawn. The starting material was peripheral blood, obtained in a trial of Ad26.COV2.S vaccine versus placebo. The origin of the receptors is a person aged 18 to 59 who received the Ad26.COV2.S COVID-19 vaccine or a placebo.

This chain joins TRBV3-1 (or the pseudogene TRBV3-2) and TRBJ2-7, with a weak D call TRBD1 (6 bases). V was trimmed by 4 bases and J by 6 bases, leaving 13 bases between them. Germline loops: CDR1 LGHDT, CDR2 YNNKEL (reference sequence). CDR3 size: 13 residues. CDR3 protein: CASSPGTPSEQYF. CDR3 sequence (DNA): TGTGCCAGCAGCCCCGGGACACCAAGCGAGCAGTACTTC.

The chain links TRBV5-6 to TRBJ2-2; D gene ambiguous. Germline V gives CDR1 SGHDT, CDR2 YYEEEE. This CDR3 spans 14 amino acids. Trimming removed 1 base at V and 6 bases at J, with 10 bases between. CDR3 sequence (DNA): TGTGCCAGCAGCTTGTTCCTAAGTGCCGGGGAGCTGTTTTTT. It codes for CASSLFLSAGELFF.

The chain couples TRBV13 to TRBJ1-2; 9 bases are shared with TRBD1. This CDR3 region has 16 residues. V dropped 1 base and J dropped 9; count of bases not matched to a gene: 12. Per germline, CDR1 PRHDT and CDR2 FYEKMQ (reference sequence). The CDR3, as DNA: TGTGCCAGCAGCTTAGAAGGGACAGGGTATGCTATTAGCTACACCTTC. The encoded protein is CASSLEGTGYAISYTF.

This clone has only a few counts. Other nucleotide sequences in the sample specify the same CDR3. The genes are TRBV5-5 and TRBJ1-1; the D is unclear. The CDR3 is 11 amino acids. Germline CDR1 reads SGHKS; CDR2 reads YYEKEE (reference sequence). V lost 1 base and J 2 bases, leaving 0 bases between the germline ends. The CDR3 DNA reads TGTGCCAGCAGCTTGAACACTGAAGCTTTCTTT. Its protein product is CASSLNTEAFF.

As DNA, the CDR3 is TGTGCCAGCAGCCCCCGCCCGTCAGTGAACACTGAAGCTTTCTTT. Its translation: CASSPRPSVNTEAFF. The V and J genes are TRBV7-9 and TRBJ1-1; D not resolved. V shed 5 bases and J shed 0 bases, with 13 bases lying between them. This CDR3 region has 15 residues. Germline V gives CDR1 SEHNR, CDR2 FQNEAQ (reference sequence). Full variable domain (outside the CDR3, taken from reference TRBV7-9 and TRBJ1-1): DTGVSQNPRHKITKRGQNVTFRCDPISEHNRLYWYRQTLGQGPEFLTYFQNEAQLEKSRLLSDRFSAERPKGSFSTLEIQRTEQGDSAMYLCASSPRPSVNTEAFFGQGTRLTVV.

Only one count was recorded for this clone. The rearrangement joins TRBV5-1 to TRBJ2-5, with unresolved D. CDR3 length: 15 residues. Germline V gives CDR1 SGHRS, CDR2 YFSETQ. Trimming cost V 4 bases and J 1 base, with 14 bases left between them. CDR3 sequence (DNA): TGCGCCAGCAGCACAAATACCGGGCCCCAAGAGACCCAGTACTTC. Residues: CASSTNTGPQETQYF.

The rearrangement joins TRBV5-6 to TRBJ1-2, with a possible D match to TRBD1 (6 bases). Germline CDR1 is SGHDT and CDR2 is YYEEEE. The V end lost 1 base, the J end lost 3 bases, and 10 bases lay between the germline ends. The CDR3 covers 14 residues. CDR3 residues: CASSLRGQDYGYTF. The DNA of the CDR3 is TGTGCCAGCAGCTTGCGGGGGCAGGACTATGGCTACACCTTC.

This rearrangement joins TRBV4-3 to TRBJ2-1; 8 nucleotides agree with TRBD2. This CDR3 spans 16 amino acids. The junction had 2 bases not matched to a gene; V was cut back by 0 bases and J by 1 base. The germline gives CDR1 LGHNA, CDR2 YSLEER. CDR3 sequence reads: CASSQDSGGSYNEQFF. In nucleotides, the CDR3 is TGCGCCAGCAGCCAAGATTCGGGGGGGTCCTACAATGAGCAGTTCTTC.

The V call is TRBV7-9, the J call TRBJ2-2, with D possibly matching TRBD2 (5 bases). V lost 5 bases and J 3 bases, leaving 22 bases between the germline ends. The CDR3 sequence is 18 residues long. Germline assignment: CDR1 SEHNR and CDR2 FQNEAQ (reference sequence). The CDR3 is CASSLGAAGIWDTGELFF. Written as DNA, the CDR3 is TGTGCCAGCAGCCTCGGAGCGGCTGGTATTTGGGACACCGGGGAGCTGTTTTTT.